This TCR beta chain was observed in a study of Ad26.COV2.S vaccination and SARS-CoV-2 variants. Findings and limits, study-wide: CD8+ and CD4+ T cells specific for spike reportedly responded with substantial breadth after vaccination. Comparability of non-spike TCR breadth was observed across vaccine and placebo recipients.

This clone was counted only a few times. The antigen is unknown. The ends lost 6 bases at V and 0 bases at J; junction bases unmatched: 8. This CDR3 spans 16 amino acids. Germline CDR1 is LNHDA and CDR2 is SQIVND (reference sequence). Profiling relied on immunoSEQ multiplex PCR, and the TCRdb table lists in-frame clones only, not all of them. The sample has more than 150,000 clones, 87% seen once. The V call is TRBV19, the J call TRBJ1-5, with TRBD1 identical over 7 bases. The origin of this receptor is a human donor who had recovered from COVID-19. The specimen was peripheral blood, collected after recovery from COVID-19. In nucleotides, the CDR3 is TGTGCCAGTAGCCCCGCCGGGACAGTTAGCAATCAGCCCCAGCATTTT. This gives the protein CASSPAGTVSNQPQHF.